One and the same sample provided the 2 T cell receptor beta chains below, sequenced in a study of blood T cell repertoires in COVID-19 (dated by TCRdb to about 2020). The library was prepared using the immunoSEQ multiplex PCR assay. Drawn from immuneACCESS, this table holds only the in-frame rearrangements with V and J called that TCRdb kept. Clones are partly lost; checked studies trace under half to an unresolved V gene and leave the rest unexplained. In this sample the table shows some 300,000 clones, around 90% of which occur a single time. The ten largest account for 1.5% to 2% of the sample. Sequencing was done on a sample of PBMCs or T cells enriched from blood (not recorded which). The source of these receptors is a woman aged 40 to 55 who had recovered from COVID-19.

The rearrangement joins TRBV6-5 to TRBJ2-7; 7 bases agree with TRBD1. J lost 0 bases, V lost 4 bases, and 6 bases had no gene match. The CDR3 has 15 amino acids. The V gene's germline CDR1 is MNHEY and CDR2 SVGAGI. The CDR3 nucleotides read TGTGCCAGCAGTTCTACGGGACAGAACTCCTACGAGCAGTACTTC. Its protein product is CASSSTGQNSYEQYF.

This clone was observed a single time. The gene calls are TRBV7-9 and TRBJ1-1; D gene unclear. Trimming removed 5 bases from V and 12 bases from J, with 16 bases in between. This CDR3 is 12 amino acids long. Germline V CDR1 and CDR2: SEHNR, FQNEAQ (reference sequence). In DNA form, the CDR3 reads TGTGCCAGCAGCCCTGAACCGTCGACTCCTTTCTTT. Amino acid sequence: CASSPEPSTPFF.